This is a list of T cell receptor beta chains from one sample in a study of cytomegalovirus exposure and HLA in healthy donors. Using immunoSEQ multiplex PCR, the repertoire was profiled, and TCRdb retains in-frame clones only, with some absent. The table records about 89,000 clones, approximately 76% of them present only once. The sequencing sample was made of PBMCs. These receptors came from a male donor in good health and CMV-seronegative. CDR3s include the opening cysteine and the closing phenylalanine or tryptophan. The order of the fields is clone size, J gene, D gene, V gene, CDR3 protein, CDR3 DNA. The D gene is left open where the match is weak. Clone size is shown for a subset of rows, as once, few, many or a class of expanded clone.

. TRBJ2-1 TRBD2 TRBV7-6 CASSLTSGRREQFF TGTGCCAGCAGCTTGACTAGCGGGAGACGTGAGCAGTTCTTC
few TRBJ2-5 . TRBV20-1 CSAREETQYF TGCAGTGCGCGGGAAGAGACCCAGTACTTC
few TRBJ1-2 TRBD1 TRBV7-2 CASSLEGGFGGYTF TGTGCCAGCAGCTTAGAAGGGGGCTTTGGGGGCTACACCTTC
. TRBJ1-5 . TRBV19 CASRNRDLGQDQPQHF TGTGCCAGTAGGAACCGGGACTTAGGGCAGGACCAGCCCCAGCATTTT
medium-sized TRBJ1-3 TRBD1 TRBV19 CASTVGTGTGNTIYF TGTGCCAGTACCGTAGGGACAGGGACTGGAAACACCATATATTTT
. TRBJ2-5 TRBD2 TRBV6-5 CASSELSGGETQYF TGTGCCAGCAGTGAACTAAGCGGGGGAGAGACCCAGTACTTC
few TRBJ2-3 . TRBV7-2 CASSSDRTFTDTQYF TGTGCCAGCAGCTCAGATAGGACATTCACAGATACGCAGTATTTT
. TRBJ1-5 . TRBV29-1 CSVLIAPSSNQPQHF TGCAGCGTTTTGATAGCACCGTCGAGCAATCAGCCCCAGCATTTT
. TRBJ1-2 . TRBV6-1 CASSETVLYGYTF TGTGCCAGCAGTGAGACAGTCCTCTATGGCTACACCTTC
. TRBJ1-5 . TRBV5-6 CASSRGQWDQPQHF TGTGCCAGCAGCAGGGGCCAGTGGGATCAGCCCCAGCATTTT
. TRBJ2-1 TRBD2 TRBV5-8 CASSLYSGSNNEQFF TGTGCCAGCAGCTTATATAGCGGGTCAAACAATGAGCAGTTCTTC
. TRBJ1-2 TRBD1 TRBV9 CASSVGTVPNYGYTF TGTGCCAGCAGCGTGGGGACAGTCCCGAACTATGGCTACACCTTC
. TRBJ2-3 TRBD2 TRBV27 CASSLYSGTSGRNTDTQYF TGTGCCAGCAGTTTATACTCCGGGACTAGCGGGCGTAACACAGATACGCAGTATTTT
. TRBJ2-3 . TRBV27 CASSSTTATLSTDTQYF TGTGCCAGCAGTTCCACGACAGCAACTCTTAGCACAGATACGCAGTATTTT
. TRBJ2-5 . TRBV5-8 CASSSRIQETQYF TGTGCCAGCAGCAGCCGTATCCAAGAGACCCAGTACTTC
. TRBJ2-1 TRBD2 TRBV5-3 CARSLASGSLWNEQFF TGTGCCAGAAGCTTGGCTAGCGGGAGTTTGTGGAATGAGCAGTTCTTC
. TRBJ1-4 TRBD1 TRBV7-8 CASSLTRGLRNEKLFF TGTGCCAGCAGCCTTACCAGGGGGCTTCGTAATGAAAAACTGTTTTTT
once TRBJ1-2 TRBD1 TRBV4-1 CASSQELGGGSGGYTF TGCGCCAGCAGCCAAGAACTTGGAGGGGGCTCTGGTGGCTACACCTTC
. TRBJ1-1 . TRBV2 CASTKGRTGTTEAFF TGTGCCAGCACCAAGGGCCGTACAGGGACCACTGAAGCTTTCTTT
. TRBJ1-6 TRBD1 TRBV4-3 CASRKGQGEWSPLHF TGCGCCAGCAGGAAAGGACAGGGAGAATGGTCACCCCTCCACTTT
. TRBJ2-1 . TRBV11-2 CASSLAGRESRNEQFF TGTGCCAGCAGCTTAGCAGGGCGAGAGAGTCGGAATGAGCAGTTCTTC
. TRBJ1-2 TRBD1 TRBV5-6 CASSFLGTGGRSYGYTF TGTGCCAGCAGCTTCCTTGGGACAGGGGGCCGCTCCTATGGCTACACCTTC
. TRBJ1-6 . TRBV6-1 CAGAQQDNSPLHF TGTGCCGGCGCACAGCAAGATAATTCACCCCTCCACTTT
. TRBJ1-1 . TRBV7-9 CASSFLTRLEAFF TGTGCCAGCAGCTTTCTGACCCGACTCGAAGCTTTCTTT
. TRBJ2-5 TRBD2 TRBV9 CASSVGEGETQYF TGTGCCAGCAGCGTAGGGGAGGGAGAGACCCAGTACTTC
. TRBJ1-2 TRBD1 TRBV7-2 CASSMGQGEGGYTF TGTGCCAGCAGCATGGGACAGGGCGAAGGTGGCTACACCTTC
. TRBJ1-2 TRBD1 TRBV9 CASSVEPGTGDGYTF TGTGCCAGCAGCGTAGAACCCGGGACAGGGGATGGCTACACCTTC
. TRBJ2-7 TRBD1 TRBV29-1 CSVQNEGQSSYEQYF TGCAGCGTTCAGAACGAGGGACAGTCGAGCTACGAGCAGTACTTC
once TRBJ1-2 TRBD1 TRBV4-1 CASSQDRGVYGYTF TGCGCCAGCAGCCAGGACAGGGGGGTCTATGGCTACACCTTC
. TRBJ1-2 TRBD1 TRBV30 CACFTRQGYGYTF TGTGCCTGCTTTACTCGACAGGGCTATGGCTACACCTTC
. TRBJ2-7 . TRBV7-9 CSSSPPSPGLFSYEQYF TGTTCCAGCAGCCCCCCCTCCCCGGGACTCTTTTCCTACGAGCAGTACTTC
. TRBJ1-1 . TRBV6-6 CASSYAETGTGRAFF TGTGCCAGCAGTTACGCTGAGACAGGTACGGGACGAGCTTTCTTT
. TRBJ2-7 TRBD1 TRBV10-3 CAIMKSTGTGAFPYEQYF TGTGCCATCATGAAATCGACCGGGACAGGGGCATTCCCCTACGAGCAGTACTTC
. TRBJ2-7 . TRBV10-3 CAIRVNSGSSYEQYF TGTGCCATCAGAGTAAACAGCGGGTCCTCCTACGAGCAGTACTTC
. TRBJ1-2 TRBD1 TRBV6-5 CASSIRDRGGYTF TGTGCCAGCAGCATTAGGGACAGGGGAGGCTACACCTTC
. TRBJ2-7 TRBD1 TRBV29-1 CSVVGTGREQYF TGCAGCGTTGTGGGGACAGGGCGCGAGCAGTACTTC
. TRBJ1-5 . TRBV28 CASTDTVRYNQPQHF TGTGCCAGCACAGACACCGTCAGATACAATCAGCCCCAGCATTTT
. TRBJ1-2 . TRBV10-1 CASSEDRRGYTF TGCGCCAGCAGTGAGGACAGGAGAGGCTACACCTTC
. TRBJ2-6 . TRBV30 CACQRGSGANVLTF TGTGCCTGCCAGAGGGGGTCGGGGGCCAACGTCCTGACTTTC
. TRBJ2-1 . TRBV5-1 CASSLQGINEQFF TGCGCCAGCAGCTTGCAGGGGATCAATGAGCAGTTCTTC
. TRBJ1-1 TRBD1 TRBV20-1 CSAGADREAFF TGCAGTGCTGGGGCGGACAGGGAGGCTTTCTTT
. TRBJ2-3 . TRBV4-3 CASSHLLGGTDTQYF TGCGCCAGCAGCCATTTACTCGGGGGCACAGATACGCAGTATTTT
. TRBJ1-2 . TRBV28 CASTPDRNYGYTF TGTGCCAGCACCCCTGACAGGAACTATGGCTACACCTTC